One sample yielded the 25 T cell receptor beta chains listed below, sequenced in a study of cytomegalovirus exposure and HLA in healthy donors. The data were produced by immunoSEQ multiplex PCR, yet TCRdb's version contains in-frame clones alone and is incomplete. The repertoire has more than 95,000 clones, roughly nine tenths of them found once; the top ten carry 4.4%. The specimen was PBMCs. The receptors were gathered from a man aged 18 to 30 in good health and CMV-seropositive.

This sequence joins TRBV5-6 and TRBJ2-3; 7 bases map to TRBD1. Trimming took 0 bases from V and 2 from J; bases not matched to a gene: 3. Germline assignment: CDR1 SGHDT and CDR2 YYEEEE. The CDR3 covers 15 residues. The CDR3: CASSLGQGTTDTQYF. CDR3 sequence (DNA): TGTGCCAGCAGCTTGGGACAGGGAACCACAGATACGCAGTATTTT.

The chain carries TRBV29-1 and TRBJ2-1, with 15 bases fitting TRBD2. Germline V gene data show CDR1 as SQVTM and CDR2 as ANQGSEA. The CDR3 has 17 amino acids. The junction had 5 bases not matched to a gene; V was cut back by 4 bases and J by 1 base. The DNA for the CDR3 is TGCAGCGTTGTCGGACTAGCGGGGGGGCCGTCCTACAATGAGCAGTTCTTC. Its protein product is CSVVGLAGGPSYNEQFF.

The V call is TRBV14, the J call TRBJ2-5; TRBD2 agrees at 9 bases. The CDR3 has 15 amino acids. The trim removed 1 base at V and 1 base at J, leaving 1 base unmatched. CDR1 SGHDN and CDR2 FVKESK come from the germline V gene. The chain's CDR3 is CASSQGGGAQETQYF. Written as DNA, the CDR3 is TGTGCCAGCAGCCAAGGCGGGGGGGCCCAAGAGACCCAGTACTTC.

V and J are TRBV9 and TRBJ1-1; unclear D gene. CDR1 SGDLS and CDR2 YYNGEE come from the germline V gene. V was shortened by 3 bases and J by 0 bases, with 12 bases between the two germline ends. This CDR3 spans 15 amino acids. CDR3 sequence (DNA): TGTGCCAGCAGCGCCAATACTACTTTGAACACTGAAGCTTTCTTT. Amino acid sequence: CASSANTTLNTEAFF.

CDR3 protein: CASSLHSGDYGYTF. The CDR3 region has the DNA TGTGCCAGCAGTCTACACTCAGGGGACTATGGCTACACCTTC. The chain has TRBV6-5 and TRBJ1-2, with a possible D match to TRBD1 (6 bases). Germline assignment: CDR1 MNHEY and CDR2 SVGAGI. The CDR3 loop spans 14 amino acids. V shed 5 bases and J shed 3 bases, with 13 bases lying between them.

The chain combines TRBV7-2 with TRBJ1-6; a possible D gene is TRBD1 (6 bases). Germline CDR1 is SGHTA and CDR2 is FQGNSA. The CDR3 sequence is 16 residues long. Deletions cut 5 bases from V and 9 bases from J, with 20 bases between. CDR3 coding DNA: TGTGCCAGCAGCGTAAACATCAGGGGCGGAGGTTCACCCCTCCACTTT. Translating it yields CASSVNIRGGGSPLHF.

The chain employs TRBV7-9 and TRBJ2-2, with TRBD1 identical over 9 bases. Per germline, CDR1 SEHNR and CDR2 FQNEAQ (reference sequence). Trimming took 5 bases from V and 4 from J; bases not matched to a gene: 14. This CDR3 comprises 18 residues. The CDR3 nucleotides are TGTGCCAGCAGCCCACGCCGACAGGGGGATTGGATCACCGGGGAGCTGTTTTTT. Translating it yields CASSPRRQGDWITGELFF.

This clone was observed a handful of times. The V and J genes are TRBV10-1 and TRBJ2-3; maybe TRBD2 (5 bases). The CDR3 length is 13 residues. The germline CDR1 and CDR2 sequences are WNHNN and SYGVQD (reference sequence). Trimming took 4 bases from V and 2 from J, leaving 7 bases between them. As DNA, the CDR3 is TGCGCCAGCAGTGGGGAGAACACAGATACGCAGTATTTT. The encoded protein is CASSGENTDTQYF.

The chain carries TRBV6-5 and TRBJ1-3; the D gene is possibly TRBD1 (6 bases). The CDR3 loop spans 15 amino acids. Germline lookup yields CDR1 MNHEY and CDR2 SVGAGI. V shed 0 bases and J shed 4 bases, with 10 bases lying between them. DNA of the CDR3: TGTGCCAGCAGTTACTCTACAGGGCCCGGAAACACCATATATTTT. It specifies CASSYSTGPGNTIYF.

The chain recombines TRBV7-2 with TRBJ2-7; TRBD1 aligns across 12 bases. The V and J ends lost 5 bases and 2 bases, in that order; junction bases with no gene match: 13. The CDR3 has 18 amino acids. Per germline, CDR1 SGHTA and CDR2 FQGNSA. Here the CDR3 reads CASSRPGQGAGGAYEQYF. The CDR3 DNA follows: TGTGCCAGCAGCCGTCCGGGACAGGGGGCGGGGGGAGCCTACGAGCAGTACTTC. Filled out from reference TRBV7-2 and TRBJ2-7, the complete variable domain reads GAGVSQSPSNKVTEKGKDVELRCDPISGHTALYWYRQSLGQGLEFLIYFQGNSAPDKSGLPSDRFSAERTGGSVSTLTIQRTQQEDSAVYLCASSRPGQGAGGAYEQYFGPGTRLTVT.

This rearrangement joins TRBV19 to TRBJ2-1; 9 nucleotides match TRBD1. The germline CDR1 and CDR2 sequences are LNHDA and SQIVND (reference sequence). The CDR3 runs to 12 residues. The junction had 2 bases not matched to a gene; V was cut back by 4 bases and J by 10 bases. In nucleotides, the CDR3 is TGTGCCAGTAGTACGGGGACAGGGGAGCAGTTCTTC. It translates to CASSTGTGEQFF.

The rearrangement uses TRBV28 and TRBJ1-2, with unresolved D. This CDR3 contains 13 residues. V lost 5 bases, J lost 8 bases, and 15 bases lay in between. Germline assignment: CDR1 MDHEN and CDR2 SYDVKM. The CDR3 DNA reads TGTGCCAGCAGTCCGATCAGGTATCGGGGCTACACCTTC. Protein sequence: CASSPIRYRGYTF.

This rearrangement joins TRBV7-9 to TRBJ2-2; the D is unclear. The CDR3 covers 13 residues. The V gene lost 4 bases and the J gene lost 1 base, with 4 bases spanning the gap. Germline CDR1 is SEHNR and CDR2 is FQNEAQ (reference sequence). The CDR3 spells CASSSENTGELFF. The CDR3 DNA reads TGTGCCAGCAGCTCAGAGAACACCGGGGAGCTGTTTTTT.

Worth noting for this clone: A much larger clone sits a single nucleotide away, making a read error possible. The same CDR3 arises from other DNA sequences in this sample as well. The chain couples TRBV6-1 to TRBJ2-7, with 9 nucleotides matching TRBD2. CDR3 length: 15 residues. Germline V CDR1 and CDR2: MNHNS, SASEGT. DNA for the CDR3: TGTGCCAGCAGTGAAAGGGTTAGCGGGGGATACGAGCAATACTTC. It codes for CASSERVSGGYEQYF.

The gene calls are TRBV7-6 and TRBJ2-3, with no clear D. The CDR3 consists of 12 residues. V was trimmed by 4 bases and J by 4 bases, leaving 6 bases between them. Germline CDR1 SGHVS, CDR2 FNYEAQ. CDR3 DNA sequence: TGTGCCAGCAGCTACCTAGCAGATACGCAGTATTTT. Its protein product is CASSYLADTQYF. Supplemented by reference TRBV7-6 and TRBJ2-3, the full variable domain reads GAGVSQSPRYKVTKRGQDVALRCDPISGHVSLYWYRQALGQGPEFLTYFNYEAQQDKSGLPNDRFSAERPEGSISTLTIQRTEQRDSAMYRCASSYLADTQYFGPGTRLTVL.

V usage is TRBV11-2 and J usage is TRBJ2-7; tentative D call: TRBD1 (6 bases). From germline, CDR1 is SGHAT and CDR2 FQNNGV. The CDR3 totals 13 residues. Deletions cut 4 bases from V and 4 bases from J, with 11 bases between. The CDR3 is CASSYGQLYEQYF. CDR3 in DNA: TGTGCCAGCAGCTATGGACAGTTATACGAGCAGTACTTC.

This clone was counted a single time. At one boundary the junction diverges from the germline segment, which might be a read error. CDR3 coding DNA: TGTGCCAGCAGCCGGGACTCCTATTACGGGCAGTACTTC. It yields the protein CASSRDSYYGQYF. The chain uses TRBV7-9 and TRBJ2-7; the D gene is possibly TRBD2 (6 bases). This CDR3 has 13 residues. Germline CDR1 reads SEHNR; CDR2 reads FQNEAQ (reference sequence).

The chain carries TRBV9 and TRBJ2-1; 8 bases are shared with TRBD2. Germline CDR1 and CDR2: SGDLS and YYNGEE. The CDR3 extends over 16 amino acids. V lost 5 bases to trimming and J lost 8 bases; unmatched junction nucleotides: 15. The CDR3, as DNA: TGTGCCAGCAGTGCGATGGGCAGCGGGGGTTCCGATGAGCAGTTCTTC. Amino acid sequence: CASSAMGSGGSDEQFF. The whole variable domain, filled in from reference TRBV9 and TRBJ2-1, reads DSGVTQTPKHLITATGQRVTLRCSPRSGDLSVYWYQQSLDQGLQFLIQYYNGEERAKGNILERFSAQQFPDLHSELNLSSLELGDSALYFCASSAMGSGGSDEQFFGPGTRLTVL.

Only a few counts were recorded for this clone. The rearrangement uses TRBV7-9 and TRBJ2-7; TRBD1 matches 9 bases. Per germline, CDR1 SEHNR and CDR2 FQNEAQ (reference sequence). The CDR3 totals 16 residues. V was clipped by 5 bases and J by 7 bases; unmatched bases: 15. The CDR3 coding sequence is TGTGCCAGCAGCCCTCAGGGGACAGGGAGGATGAGGGAGCAGTACTTC. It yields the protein CASSPQGTGRMREQYF.

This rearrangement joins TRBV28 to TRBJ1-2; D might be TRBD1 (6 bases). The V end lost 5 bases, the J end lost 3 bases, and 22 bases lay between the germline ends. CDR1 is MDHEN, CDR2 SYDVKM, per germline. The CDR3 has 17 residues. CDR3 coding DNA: TGTGCCAGCAGTCCCGGGACAACCGAGGGCACCTACTATGGCTACACCTTC. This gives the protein CASSPGTTEGTYYGYTF.

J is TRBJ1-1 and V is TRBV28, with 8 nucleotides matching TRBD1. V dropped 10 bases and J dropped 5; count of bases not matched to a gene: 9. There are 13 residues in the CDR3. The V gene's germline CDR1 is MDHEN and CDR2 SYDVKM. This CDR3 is CATAQGDRTEAFF. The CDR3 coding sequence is TGTGCCACCGCACAAGGGGACAGGACTGAAGCTTTCTTT.

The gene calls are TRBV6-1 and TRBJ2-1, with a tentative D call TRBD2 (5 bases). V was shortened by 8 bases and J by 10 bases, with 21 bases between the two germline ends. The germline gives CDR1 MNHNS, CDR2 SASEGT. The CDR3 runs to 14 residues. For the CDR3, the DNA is TGTGCCAGCGTGGACCTACGGGGTAGATACGAGCAGTTCTTC. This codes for CASVDLRGRYEQFF.

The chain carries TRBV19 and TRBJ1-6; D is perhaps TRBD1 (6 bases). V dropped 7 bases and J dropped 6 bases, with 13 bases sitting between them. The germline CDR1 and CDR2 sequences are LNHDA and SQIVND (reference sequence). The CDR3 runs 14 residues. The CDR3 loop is CASTISGVNSPLHF. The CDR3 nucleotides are TGTGCCAGTACCATCTCAGGGGTTAATTCACCCCTCCACTTT.

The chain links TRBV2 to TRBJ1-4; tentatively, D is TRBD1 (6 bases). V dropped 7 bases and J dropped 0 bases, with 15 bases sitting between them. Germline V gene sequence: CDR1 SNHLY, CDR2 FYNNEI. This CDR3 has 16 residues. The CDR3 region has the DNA TGTGCCAGCACGGGACAACTACCTGCAACTAATGAAAAACTGTTTTTT. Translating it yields CASTGQLPATNEKLFF.

CDR3: CASSFGQGDLPQHF. The CDR3 region has the DNA TGTGCCAGCAGTTTCGGGCAGGGTGATTTGCCCCAGCATTTT. The chain is built from TRBV28 and TRBJ1-5, with D possibly matching TRBD1 (5 bases). The germline V gene encodes CDR1 MDHEN and CDR2 SYDVKM. The CDR3 loop spans 14 amino acids. V lost 3 bases, J lost 9 bases, and 15 bases lay in between.